Each of the 10 T cell receptor beta chains below was sequenced from the same sample in a study of blood T cell repertoires in COVID-19. Repertoires were generated with immunoSEQ multiplex PCR, while TCRdb's copy carries only in-frame clones and drops some. Here the sample spans about 150,000 clones, under 90% being singletons. The source material was peripheral blood. The receptors were gathered from a man in his sixties with acute or convalescent COVID-19.

This rearrangement joins TRBV5-1 to TRBJ2-1; tentative D call: TRBD1 (6 bases). V was pared by 3 bases and J by 12 bases, with 13 bases between. The V gene's germline CDR1 is SGHRS and CDR2 YFSETQ. This CDR3 is built from 12 residues. The CDR3 bases are TGCGCCAGCAGCTCTACAGGGAGCGCGCAGTTCTTC. It is translated as CASSSTGSAQFF.

The chain uses TRBV5-1 and TRBJ2-3, with D possibly matching TRBD1 (7 bases). Germline V gives CDR1 SGHRS, CDR2 YFSETQ. Trimming shortened V by 4 bases and J by 1 base, and 13 bases separated the two germline ends. The CDR3 sequence is 15 residues long. CDR3 region: CASSTGASGTDTQYF. CDR3 bases: TGCGCCAGCAGCACAGGGGCTAGCGGCACAGATACGCAGTATTTT.

The chain employs TRBV5-5 and TRBJ1-2, with D tentatively TRBD1 (6 bases). Trimming stripped 4 bases from V and 4 bases from J, with 20 bases between. The CDR3 is 16 amino acids. Germline values: CDR1 SGHKS, CDR2 YYEKEE (reference sequence). CDR3 sequence reads: CASSPRAGVQGYGYTF. In nucleotides, the CDR3 is TGTGCCAGCAGCCCAAGGGCAGGGGTACAGGGCTATGGCTACACCTTC.

The CDR3 region has the DNA TGTGCCAGTCGACTAGCCCGAGCCACCGGGGAGCTGTTTTTT. This sequence encodes CASRLARATGELFF. The chain carries TRBV19 and TRBJ2-2; 7 positions agree with TRBD2. CDR1 is LNHDA, CDR2 SQIVND, per germline (reference sequence). The trim removed 8 bases at V and 4 bases at J, leaving 7 bases unmatched. This CDR3 spans 14 amino acids.

The rearrangement uses TRBV5-6 and TRBJ1-3; TRBD1 agrees at 8 bases. This CDR3 has 18 residues. The V and J ends lost 1 base and 0 bases, in that order; junction bases with no gene match: 9. Per germline, CDR1 SGHDT and CDR2 YYEEEE. For the CDR3, the DNA is TGTGCCAGCAGCTTGCAAGGGGACAGGAAAATCTCTGGAAACACCATATATTTT. It is translated as CASSLQGDRKISGNTIYF.

This clone appeared once. CDR3 nucleotide sequence: TGTGCCAGCAGTGCTCAACCTAACTACGAGCAGTACTTC. This gives the protein CASSAQPNYEQYF. The V gene is TRBV2, the J gene TRBJ2-7; D remains ambiguous. This CDR3 is 13 amino acids long. Germline assignment: CDR1 SNHLY and CDR2 FYNNEI. Trimming pared 4 bases from V and 3 bases from J, leaving 10 bases between.

This chain uses TRBV29-1 with TRBJ2-5; 8 nucleotides align to TRBD2. The V and J ends lost 8 bases and 5 bases, in that order; junction bases with no gene match: 19. The CDR3 has 16 amino acids. Germline-derived CDR1 and CDR2 are SQVTM and ANQGSEA. The CDR3 loop is CSPSSGGAGGWETQYF. The CDR3 DNA sequence: TGCAGCCCGAGTTCCGGGGGGGCAGGTGGATGGGAGACCCAGTACTTC.

The chain has TRBV24-1 and TRBJ2-7; D may be TRBD2 (5 bases). The CDR3 runs to 14 residues. V lost 7 bases and J 3 bases, leaving 15 bases between the germline ends. The germline gives CDR1 KGHDR, CDR2 SFDVKD. CDR3 nucleotide sequence: TGTGCCACCAGATACCGGGAAAGAGGCTACGAGCAGTACTTC. Translation gives CATRYRERGYEQYF.

This clone was recorded once. The V and J genes are TRBV27 and TRBJ2-4; TRBD2 is a possible D gene (5 bases). Germline lookup yields CDR1 MNHEY and CDR2 SMNVEV (reference sequence). The V and J ends lost 5 bases and 0 bases respectively, with 14 bases between them. This CDR3 is built from 16 residues. The CDR3 nucleotides are TGTGCCAGCAGTCCCCTGAGGGTCCTAGCCAAAAACATTCAGTACTTC. Amino acids: CASSPLRVLAKNIQYF.

The table lists this clone with a few counts. V and J are TRBV9 and TRBJ2-7; 13 positions agree with TRBD2. CDR1 SGDLS and CDR2 YYNGEE come from the germline V gene. CDR3 length: 16 residues. J lost 6 bases, V lost 4 bases, and 10 bases had no gene match. This chain's CDR3 is CASSPGGLAGAGEQYF. Here the CDR3 DNA reads TGTGCCAGCAGCCCCGGAGGACTAGCGGGAGCAGGCGAGCAGTACTTC.